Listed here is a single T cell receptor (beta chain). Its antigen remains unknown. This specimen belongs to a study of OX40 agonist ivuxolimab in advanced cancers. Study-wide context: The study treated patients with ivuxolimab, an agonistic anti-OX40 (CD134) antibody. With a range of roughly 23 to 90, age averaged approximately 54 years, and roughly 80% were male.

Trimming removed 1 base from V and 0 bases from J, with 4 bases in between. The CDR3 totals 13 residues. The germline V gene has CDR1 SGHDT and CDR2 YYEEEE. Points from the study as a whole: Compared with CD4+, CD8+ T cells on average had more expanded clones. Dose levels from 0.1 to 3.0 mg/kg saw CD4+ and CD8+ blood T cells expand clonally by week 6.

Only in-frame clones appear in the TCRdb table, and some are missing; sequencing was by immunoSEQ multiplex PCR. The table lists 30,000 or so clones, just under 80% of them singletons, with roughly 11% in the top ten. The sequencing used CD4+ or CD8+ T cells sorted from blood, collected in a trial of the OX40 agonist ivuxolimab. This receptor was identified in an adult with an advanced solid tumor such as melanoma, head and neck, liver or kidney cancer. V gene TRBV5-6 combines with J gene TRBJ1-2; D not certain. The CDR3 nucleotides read TGTGCCAGCAGCTTGCGATCTAACTATGGCTACACCTTC. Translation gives CASSLRSNYGYTF.